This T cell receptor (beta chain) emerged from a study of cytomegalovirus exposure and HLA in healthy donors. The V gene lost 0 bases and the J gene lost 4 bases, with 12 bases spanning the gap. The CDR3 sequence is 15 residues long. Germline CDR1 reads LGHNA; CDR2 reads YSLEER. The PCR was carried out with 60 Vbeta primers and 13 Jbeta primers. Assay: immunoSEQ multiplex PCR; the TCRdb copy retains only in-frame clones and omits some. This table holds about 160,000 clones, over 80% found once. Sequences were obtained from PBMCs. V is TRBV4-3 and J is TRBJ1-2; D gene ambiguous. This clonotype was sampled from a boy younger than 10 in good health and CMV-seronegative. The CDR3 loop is CASSQDPRGSYGYTF. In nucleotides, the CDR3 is TGCGCCAGCAGCCAAGATCCCCGGGGTAGCTATGGCTACACCTTC.